Below, one T cell receptor beta chain is given with its context. This record comes from a study of shared clonotypes between healthy human individuals. Whole-study context: Each donor contributed plates that comprised three CD4 naive, three CD4 memory, two CD8 naive and one CD8 memory.

The protocol was immunoSEQ multiplex PCR, while the TCRdb copy is restricted to in-frame clones and leaves out a portion. The sample has about a million clones, approximately 80% seen once. The CDR3 is 15 residues long. Germline loops: CDR1 SNHLY, CDR2 FYNNEI. The junction had 7 bases not matched to a gene; V was cut back by 4 bases and J by 5 bases. It was into CD45RA+ naive and CD45RA-negative memory subsets that the CD4+ cells were split. The rearrangement uses TRBV2 and TRBJ1-5, with TRBD1 matching over 8 bases. Sequences were obtained from memory CD4+ T cells from PBMCs. Subset in this sample: CD45RA-negative fraction. This receptor was identified in a man between 18 and 35 years old in good health. Some clones in this sample may be carry-over from other donors' samples. The CDR3 region is CASSVYQGAHQPQHF. Here the CDR3 DNA reads TGTGCCAGCAGTGTCTACCAGGGGGCTCATCAGCCCCAGCATTTT.